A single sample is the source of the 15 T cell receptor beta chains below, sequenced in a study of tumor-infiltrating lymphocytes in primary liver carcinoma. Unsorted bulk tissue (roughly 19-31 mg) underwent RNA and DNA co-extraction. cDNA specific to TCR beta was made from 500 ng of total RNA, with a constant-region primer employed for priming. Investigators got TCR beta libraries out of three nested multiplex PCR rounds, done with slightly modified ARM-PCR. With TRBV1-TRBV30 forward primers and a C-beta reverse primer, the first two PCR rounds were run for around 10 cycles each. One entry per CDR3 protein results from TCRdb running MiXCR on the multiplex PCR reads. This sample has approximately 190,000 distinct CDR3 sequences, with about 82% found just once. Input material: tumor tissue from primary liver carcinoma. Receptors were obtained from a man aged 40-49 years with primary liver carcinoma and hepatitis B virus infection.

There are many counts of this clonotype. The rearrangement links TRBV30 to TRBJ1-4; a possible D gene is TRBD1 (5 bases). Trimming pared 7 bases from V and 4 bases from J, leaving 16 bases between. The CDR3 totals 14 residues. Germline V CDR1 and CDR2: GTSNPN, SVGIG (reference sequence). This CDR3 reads CAYSMRGINEKLFF. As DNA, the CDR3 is TGTGCCTACTCCATGCGGGGGATTAATGAAAAACTGTTTTTT.

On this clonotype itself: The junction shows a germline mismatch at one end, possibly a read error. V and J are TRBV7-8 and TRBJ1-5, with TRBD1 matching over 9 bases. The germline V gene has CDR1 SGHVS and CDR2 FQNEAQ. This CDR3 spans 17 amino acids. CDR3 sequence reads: CASSLSGQGLSNRPQHF. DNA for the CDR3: TGTGCCAGCAGCTTATCCGGACAGGGGTTGAGCAATCGGCCCCAGCATTTT.

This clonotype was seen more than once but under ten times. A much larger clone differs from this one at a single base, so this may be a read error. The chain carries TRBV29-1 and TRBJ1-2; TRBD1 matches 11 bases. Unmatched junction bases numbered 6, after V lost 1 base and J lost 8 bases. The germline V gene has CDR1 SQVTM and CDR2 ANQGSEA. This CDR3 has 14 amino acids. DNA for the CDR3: TGCAGCGTTGAAGGGACAGGGGGCGCGTGGGGCTACACCTTC. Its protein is CSVEGTGGAWGYTF. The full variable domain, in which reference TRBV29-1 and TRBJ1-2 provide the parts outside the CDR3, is SAVISQKPSRDICQRGTSLTIQCQVDSQVTMMFWYRQQPGQSLTLIATANQGSEATYESGFVIDKFPISRPNLTFSTLTVSNMSPEDSSIYLCSVEGTGGAWGYTFGSGTRLTVV.

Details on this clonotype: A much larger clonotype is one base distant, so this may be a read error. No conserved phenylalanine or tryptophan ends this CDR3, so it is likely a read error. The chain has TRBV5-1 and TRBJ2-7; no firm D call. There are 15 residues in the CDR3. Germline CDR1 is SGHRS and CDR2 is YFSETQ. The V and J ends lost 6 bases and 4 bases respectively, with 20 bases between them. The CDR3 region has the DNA TGCGCCAGCACCCAGTCTCCTAGTGCCGAATACGAGCAGTACCTC. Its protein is CASTQSPSAEYEQYL.

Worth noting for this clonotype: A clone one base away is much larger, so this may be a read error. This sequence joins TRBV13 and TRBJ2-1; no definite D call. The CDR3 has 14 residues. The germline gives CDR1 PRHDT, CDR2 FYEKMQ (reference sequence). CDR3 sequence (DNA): TGTGCCATCAGCCGCTCGAGGAGCTTCGATGAGCAGTTCTTC. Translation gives CAISRSRSFDEQFF.

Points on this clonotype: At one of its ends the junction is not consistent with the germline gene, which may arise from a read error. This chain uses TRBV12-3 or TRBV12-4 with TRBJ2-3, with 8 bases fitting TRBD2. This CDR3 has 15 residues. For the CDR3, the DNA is TGCGCCATCAGTCTATCGGGAGGGGAGGGGAATACGCAGTATTTT. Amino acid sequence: CAISLSGGEGNTQYF.

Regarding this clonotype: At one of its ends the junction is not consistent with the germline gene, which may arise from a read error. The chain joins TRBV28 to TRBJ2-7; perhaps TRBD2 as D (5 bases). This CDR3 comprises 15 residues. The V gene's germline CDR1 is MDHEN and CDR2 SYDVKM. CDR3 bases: TGTGTCAGCGGACTCCCTCCGGCTGGAGAAGGGGAGCAGTACTTC. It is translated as CVSGLPPAGEGEQYF.

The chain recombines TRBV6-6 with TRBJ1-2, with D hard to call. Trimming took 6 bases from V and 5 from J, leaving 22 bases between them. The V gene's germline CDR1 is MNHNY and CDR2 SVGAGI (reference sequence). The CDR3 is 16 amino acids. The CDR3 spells CASSEGTAGEGYGYTF. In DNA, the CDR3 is TGTGCCAGCAGCGAAGGTACGGCCGGAGAAGGATATGGCTACACCTTC.

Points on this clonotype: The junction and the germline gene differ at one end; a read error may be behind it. This CDR3 reads CANNSSRGSSYEQYF. In nucleotides, the CDR3 is TGTGCCAACAACTCATCCCGGGGCTCCTCCTACGAGCAGTATTTC. The rearrangement uses TRBV11-1 and TRBJ2-7; either TRBD1 or TRBD2 may fit D (5 bases each). The CDR3 contains 15 residues. The germline CDR1 and CDR2 sequences are SGHAT and FQDESV (reference sequence).

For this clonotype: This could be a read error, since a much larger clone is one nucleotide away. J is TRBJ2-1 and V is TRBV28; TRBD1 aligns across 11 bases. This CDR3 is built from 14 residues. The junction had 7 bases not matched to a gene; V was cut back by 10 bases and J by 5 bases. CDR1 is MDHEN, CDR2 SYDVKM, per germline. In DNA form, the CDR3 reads TGTGCCATCTATGGGGGACAGGGGGACAATGAGCAGTTCTTC. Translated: CAIYGGQGDNEQFF. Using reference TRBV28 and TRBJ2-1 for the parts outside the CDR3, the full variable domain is DVKVTQSSRYLVKRTGEKVFLECVQDMDHENMFWYRQDPGLGLRLIYFSYDVKMKEKGDIPEGYSVSREKKERFSLILESASTNQTSMYLCAIYGGQGDNEQFFGPGTRLTVL.

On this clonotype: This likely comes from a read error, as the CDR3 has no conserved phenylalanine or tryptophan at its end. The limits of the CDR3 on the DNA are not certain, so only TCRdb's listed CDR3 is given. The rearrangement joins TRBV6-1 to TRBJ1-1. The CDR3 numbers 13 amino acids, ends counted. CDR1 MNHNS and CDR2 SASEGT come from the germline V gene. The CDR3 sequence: CASSGWKNTEAFL.

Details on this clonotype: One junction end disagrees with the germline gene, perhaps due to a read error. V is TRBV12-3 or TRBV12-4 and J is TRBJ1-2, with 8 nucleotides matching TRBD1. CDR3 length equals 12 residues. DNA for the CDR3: TGTGCCATCGGACAGGGCGTCGATGGCTGCATCTTC. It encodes CAIGQGVDGCIF.

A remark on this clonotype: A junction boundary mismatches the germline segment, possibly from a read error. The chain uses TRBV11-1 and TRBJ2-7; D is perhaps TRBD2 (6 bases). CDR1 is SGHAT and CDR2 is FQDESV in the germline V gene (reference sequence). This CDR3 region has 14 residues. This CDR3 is CASGLRALAYEQYF. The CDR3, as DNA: TGTGCTAGCGGCTTAAGGGCTCTCGCCTACGAACAGTACTTC.

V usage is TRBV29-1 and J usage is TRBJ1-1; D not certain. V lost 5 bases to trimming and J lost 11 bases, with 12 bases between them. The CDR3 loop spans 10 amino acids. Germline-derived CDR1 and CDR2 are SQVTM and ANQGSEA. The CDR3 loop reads CSVRNIDAFF. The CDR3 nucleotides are TGCAGCGTTAGGAACATTGACGCTTTCTTT. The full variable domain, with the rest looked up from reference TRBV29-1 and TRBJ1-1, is SAVISQKPSRDICQRGTSLTIQCQVDSQVTMMFWYRQQPGQSLTLIATANQGSEATYESGFVIDKFPISRPNLTFSTLTVSNMSPEDSSIYLCSVRNIDAFFGQGTRLTVV.

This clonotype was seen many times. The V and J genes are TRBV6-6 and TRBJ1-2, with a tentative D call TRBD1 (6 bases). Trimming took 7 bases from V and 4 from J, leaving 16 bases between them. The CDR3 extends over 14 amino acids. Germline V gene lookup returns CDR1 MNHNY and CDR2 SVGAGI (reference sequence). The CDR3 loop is CASTLQSDSYGYTF. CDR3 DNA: TGTGCCAGCACCTTACAGTCGGACAGCTATGGCTACACCTTC.